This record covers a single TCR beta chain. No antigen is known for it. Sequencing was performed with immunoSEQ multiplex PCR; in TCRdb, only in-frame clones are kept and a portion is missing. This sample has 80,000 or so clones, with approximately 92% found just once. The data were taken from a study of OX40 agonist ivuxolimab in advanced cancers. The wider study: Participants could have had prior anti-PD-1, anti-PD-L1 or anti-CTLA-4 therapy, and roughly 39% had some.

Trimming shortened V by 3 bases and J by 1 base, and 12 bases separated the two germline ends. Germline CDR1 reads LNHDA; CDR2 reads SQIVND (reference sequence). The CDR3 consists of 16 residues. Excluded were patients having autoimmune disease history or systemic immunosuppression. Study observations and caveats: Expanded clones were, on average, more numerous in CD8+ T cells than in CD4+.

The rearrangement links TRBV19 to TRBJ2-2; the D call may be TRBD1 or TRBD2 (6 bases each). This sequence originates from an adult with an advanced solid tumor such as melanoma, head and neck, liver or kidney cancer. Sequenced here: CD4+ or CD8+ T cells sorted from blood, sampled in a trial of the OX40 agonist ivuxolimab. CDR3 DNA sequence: TGTGCCAGTAGTATTCCGGGGGCCCGGAACACCGGGGAGCTGTTTTTT. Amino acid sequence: CASSIPGARNTGELFF.